One and the same sample provided the 4 T cell receptor beta chains below, sequenced in a study of T cells in Graves' hyperthyroidism and ophthalmopathy. The investigators amplified TCR beta CDR3 regions from RNA transcripts. When the TCR CDR3 underwent first-round RT-PCR, the HTBI primer set was used. Using its own MiXCR run on the multiplex PCR reads, TCRdb lists one record per CDR3 protein. The sample has 550,000 to 650,000 distinct CDR3 sequences; 12% to 15% are singletons. Source material: blood. Every receptor here comes from a woman aged 40 to 49 with Graves' hyperthyroidism.

The V call is TRBV24-1, the J call TRBJ2-3, with D possibly matching TRBD1 (6 bases). V lost 4 bases and J 2 bases, leaving 15 bases between the germline ends. Germline V gene data show CDR1 as KGHDR and CDR2 as SFDVKD. This CDR3 comprises 16 residues. CDR3 in amino acids: CATSDQDRGVTDTQYF. The CDR3 nucleotides are TGTGCCACCAGTGACCAGGACAGAGGGGTCACAGATACGCAGTATTTT.

This clonotype showed up many times. The genes are TRBV9 and TRBJ2-1; no clear D. Germline V gene data show CDR1 as SGDLS and CDR2 as YYNGEE. Trimming removed 1 base from V and 4 bases from J, with 6 bases in between. The CDR3 sequence is 13 residues long. CDR3 bases: TGTGCCAGCAGCGTATCAGATTACAATGAGCAGTTCTTC. Translated, it gives CASSVSDYNEQFF.

This clonotype was recorded many times. The V call is TRBV29-1, the J call TRBJ2-1; D not resolved. The CDR3 has 12 residues. CDR1 is SQVTM, CDR2 ANQGSEA, per germline. V lost 0 bases to trimming and J lost 8 bases, with 8 bases between them. As DNA, the CDR3 is TGCAGCGTTGAAGAGCCTGCGGATGAGCAGTTCTTC. Encoded protein: CSVEEPADEQFF.

Many counts were recorded for this clonotype. This CDR3 is CASSVAKIAGDTQYF. CDR3 nucleotides: TGTGCCAGCAGCGTAGCTAAAATAGCTGGAGATACGCAGTATTTT. The V and J genes are TRBV9 and TRBJ2-3; D not resolved. V was cut by 0 bases and J by 5 bases, with 13 bases left in between. CDR3 size: 15 residues. The V gene's germline CDR1 is SGDLS and CDR2 YYNGEE.